This T cell receptor beta chain was sequenced during a study of blood T cells in healthy people across ages (dated by TCRdb to between 2015 and 2017). Regarding the complete study: In model experiments, roughly one uniquely barcoded TCR beta cDNA molecule per two T cells was captured by template switching. To avoid experimental bias, donors of different ages were distributed randomly across sequencing lanes. The study measured age-related changes in TCR beta repertoire diversity using deep sequencing normalized with unique cDNA molecular identifiers. Four age groups were formed from the donors: young (average about 15 years), middle-aged (approximately 41), aged (roughly 56) and long-lived (roughly 88). The study analyzed two additional independent replicas of 1 million unique cDNA reads from the same blood draw for two donors, one aged 18 to 29 and one aged 80 or older. Results and caveats for the whole study, not just this receptor: Because profiling used bulk unsorted PBMCs, naive and antigen-experienced compartments could not be compared conclusively. Total diversity estimates from one million sequenced T cells were considered lower bounds and underestimates. Compared with the aged group, the long-lived group had more naive CD4+ T cells, fewer expanded clones and increased TCR diversity, suggesting age selection. The percentage of naive T cells measured by flow cytometry correlated strongly with observed TCR beta diversity. As age increased, observed TCR beta diversity per million T cells dropped in a roughly linear way, and a significant reduction was already evident by age approximately 40. The CMV infection status of donors was not known, potentially confounding age-related changes in expanded clonotypes.

Donors were 35 to 40 systemically healthy Caucasian individuals from Russia aged about 6 to 100 years. Each donor gave ten milliliters of peripheral blood, drawn into EDTA-treated Vacutainer tubes. Ficoll-Paque density-gradient centrifugation was used to isolate PBMCs, with at least 6.5 million per sample. Trizol reagent was used to extract total RNA from the PBMCs, yielding at least 6 micrograms per sample. For every donor, an aliquot of PBMCs went through flow cytometry to measure the percentages of naive CD45RAhigh/CD27high T cells. From the cysteine through the phenylalanine, the CDR3 covers 14 amino acids. Only the CDR3 region is kept as DNA, spanning 42 bases read in frame from base 1. The germline V gene specifies ENHRY as CDR1 and SYGVKD as CDR2. V and J are trimmed by 5 bases and 2 bases, and the gene matches miss 6 bases of the junction. The protocol used for the library was 5' RACE. Sequenced using an Illumina HiSeq 2500. The second PCR ran for roughly 7 to 12 cycles and used a J-beta primer mix along with a sample-barcoded 5' primer. Each TCR beta cDNA molecule received a unique molecular identifier from a template-switch 5' adaptor carrying 12 random nucleotides. Each sample yielded at least 3 million CDR3-containing paired-end reads. The Mint cDNA synthesis kit, primed by a TRBC-specific oligonucleotide, was used to synthesize first-strand cDNA from all RNA. After uracil-DNA glycosylase treatment, a first 18-cycle PCR used universal primers M1SS and BC2_uni_R on all cDNA. On the authors' methods: Each sample was normalized by randomly selecting 1 million high-quality reads, each carrying a distinct molecular identifier. Instead of being binned into consensus sequences, reads that shared molecular identifiers were thrown out. CDR3 identification, clonotype clustering and error correction used MiTCR with a Q25 quality threshold and the strictest error-elimination algorithm. Lower-bound total TCR beta diversity was estimated with a nonparametric unseen species model using Euler transformation. TCRdb reprocessed the public reads (quality trimming at Q25 with fastp, clone calling with MiXCR) and kept in-frame beta chains. Rows with one shared CDR3 protein collapse into an entry with the most common genes and DNA. The V and J calls were not made by the authors but by TCRdb's processing. Counted in this sample were roughly 930,000 distinct CDR3 sequences; under 50% of them appeared once. 13% of the sample comes from the top ten.

This clonotype has a handful of counts. Which antigen it targets is not known. No base-level quality is on record; no much larger clone is a single base apart. This receptor was obtained from a man aged 30 to 45 in good health. The sample taken for sequencing was blood. Here the chain combines TRBV10-3 and TRBJ2-7, with TRBD1 matching 7 junction bases. The DNA sequence reads TGTGCCATCAGTTCCGGGACAGATACCTACGAGCAGTACTTC. It is translated as CAISSGTDTYEQYF.